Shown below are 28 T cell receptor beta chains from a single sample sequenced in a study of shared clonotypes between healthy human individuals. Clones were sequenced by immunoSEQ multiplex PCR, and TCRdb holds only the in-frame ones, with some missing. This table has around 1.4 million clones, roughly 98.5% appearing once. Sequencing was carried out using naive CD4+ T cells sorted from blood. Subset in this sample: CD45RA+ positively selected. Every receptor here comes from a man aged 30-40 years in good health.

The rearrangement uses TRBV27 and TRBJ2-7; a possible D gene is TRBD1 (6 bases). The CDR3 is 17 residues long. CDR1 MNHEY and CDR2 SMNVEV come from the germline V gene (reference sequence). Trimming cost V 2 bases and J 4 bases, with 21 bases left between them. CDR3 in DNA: TGTGCCAGCAGTTTAAACTCGCGTCGGACAGCAAGGTACGAGCAGTACTTC. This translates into CASSLNSRRTARYEQYF.

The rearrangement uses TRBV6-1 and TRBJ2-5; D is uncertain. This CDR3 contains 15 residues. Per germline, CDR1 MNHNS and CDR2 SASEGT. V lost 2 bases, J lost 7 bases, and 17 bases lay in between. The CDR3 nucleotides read TGTGCCAGCAGTGAATCCGGCCAGCCAAGGTTGACCCAGTACTTC. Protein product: CASSESGQPRLTQYF.

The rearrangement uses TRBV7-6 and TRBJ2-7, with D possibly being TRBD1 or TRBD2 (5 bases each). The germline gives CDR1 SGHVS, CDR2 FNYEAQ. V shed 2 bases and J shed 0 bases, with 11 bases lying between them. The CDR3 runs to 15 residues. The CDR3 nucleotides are TGTGCCAGCAGCTTACGGGACGGACACTCCTACGAGCAGTACTTC. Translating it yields CASSLRDGHSYEQYF.

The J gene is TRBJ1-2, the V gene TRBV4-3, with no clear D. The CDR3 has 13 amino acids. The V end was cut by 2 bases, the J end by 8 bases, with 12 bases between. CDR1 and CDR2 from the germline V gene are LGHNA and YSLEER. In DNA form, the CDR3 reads TGCGCCAGCAGCCAAACGGTCCGGGAGGGCTACACCTTC. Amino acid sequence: CASSQTVREGYTF.

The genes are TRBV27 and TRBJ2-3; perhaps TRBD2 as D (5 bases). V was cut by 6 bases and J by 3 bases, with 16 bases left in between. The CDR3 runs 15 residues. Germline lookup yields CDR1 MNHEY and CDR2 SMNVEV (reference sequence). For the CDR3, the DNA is TGTGCCAGCAGACGTACCCCGACGGGAACAGATACGCAGTATTTT. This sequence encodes CASRRTPTGTDTQYF.

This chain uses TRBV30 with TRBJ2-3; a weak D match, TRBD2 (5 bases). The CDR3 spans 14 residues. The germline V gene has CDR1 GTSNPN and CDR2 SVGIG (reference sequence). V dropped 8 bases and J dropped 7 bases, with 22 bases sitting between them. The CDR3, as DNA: TGTGCCCTAACTCTTTACCCTGTCGGGAATACGCAGTATTTT. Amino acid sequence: CALTLYPVGNTQYF.

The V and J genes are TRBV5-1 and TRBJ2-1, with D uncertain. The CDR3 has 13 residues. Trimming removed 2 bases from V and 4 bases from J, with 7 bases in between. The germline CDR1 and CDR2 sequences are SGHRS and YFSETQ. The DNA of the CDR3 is TGCGCCAGCAGCTTAAACGCATACAATGAGCAGTTCTTC. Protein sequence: CASSLNAYNEQFF.

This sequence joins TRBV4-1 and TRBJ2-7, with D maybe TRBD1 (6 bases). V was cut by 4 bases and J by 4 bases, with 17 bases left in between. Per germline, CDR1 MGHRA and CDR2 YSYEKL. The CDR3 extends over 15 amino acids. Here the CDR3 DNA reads TGCGCCAGCAGCCCAGTTCTCAGCAGGGGTTACGAGCAGTACTTC. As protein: CASSPVLSRGYEQYF.

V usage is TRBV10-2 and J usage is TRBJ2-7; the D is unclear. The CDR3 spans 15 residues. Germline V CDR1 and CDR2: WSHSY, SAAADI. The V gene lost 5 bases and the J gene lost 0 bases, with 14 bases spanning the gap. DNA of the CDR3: TGCGCCAGCAGTCCCCCCCCAGCGACCTCCTACGAGCAGTACTTC. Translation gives CASSPPPATSYEQYF.

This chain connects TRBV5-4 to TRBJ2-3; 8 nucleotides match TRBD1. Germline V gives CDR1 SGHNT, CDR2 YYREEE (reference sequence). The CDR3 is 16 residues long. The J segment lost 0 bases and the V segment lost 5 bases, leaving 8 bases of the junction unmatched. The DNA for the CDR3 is TGTGCCAGCAGACGTCTGACAGGGGTTAGCACAGATACGCAGTATTTT. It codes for CASRRLTGVSTDTQYF. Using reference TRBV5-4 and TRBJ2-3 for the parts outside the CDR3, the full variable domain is ETGVTQSPTHLIKTRGQQVTLRCSSQSGHNTVSWYQQALGQGPQFIFQYYREEENGRGNFPPRFSGLQFPNYSSELNVNALELDDSALYLCASRRLTGVSTDTQYFGPGTRLTVL.

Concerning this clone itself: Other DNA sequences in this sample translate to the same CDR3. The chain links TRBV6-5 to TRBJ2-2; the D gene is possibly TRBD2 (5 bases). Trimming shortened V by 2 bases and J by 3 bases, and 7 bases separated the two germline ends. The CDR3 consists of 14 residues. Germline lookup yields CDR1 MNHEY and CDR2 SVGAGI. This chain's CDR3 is CASSYGGDTGELFF. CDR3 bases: TGTGCCAGCAGTTACGGAGGCGACACCGGGGAGCTGTTTTTT.

The CDR3 region is CASSSGHYEQYF. In DNA, the CDR3 is TGTGCCAGCAGCTCCGGACACTACGAGCAGTACTTC. This rearrangement joins TRBV7-9 to TRBJ2-5; D possibly corresponds to TRBD1 (5 bases). TRBJ2-7 matches the DNA end more closely, so the J call is doubtful. The CDR3 length is 12 residues. Germline CDR1 and CDR2: SEHNR and FQNEAQ (reference sequence).

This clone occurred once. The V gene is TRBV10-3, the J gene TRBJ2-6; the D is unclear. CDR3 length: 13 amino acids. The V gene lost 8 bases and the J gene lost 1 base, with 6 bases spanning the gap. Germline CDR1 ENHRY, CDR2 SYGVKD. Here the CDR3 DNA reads TGTGCCATCTTCCGGTCTGGGGCCAACGTCCTGACTTTC. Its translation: CAIFRSGANVLTF.

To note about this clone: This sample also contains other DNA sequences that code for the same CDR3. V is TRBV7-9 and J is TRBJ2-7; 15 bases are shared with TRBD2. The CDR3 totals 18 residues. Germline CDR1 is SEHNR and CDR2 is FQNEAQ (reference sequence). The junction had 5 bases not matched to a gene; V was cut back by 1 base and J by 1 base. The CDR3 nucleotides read TGTGCCAGCAGCTTAGGAGGACTAGCGGGAGGGCCGTCCTACGAGCAGTACTTC. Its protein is CASSLGGLAGGPSYEQYF.

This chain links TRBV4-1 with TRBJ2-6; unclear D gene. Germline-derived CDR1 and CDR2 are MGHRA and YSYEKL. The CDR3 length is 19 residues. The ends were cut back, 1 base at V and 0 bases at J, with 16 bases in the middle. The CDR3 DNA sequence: TGCGCCAGCAGCCAAGTAGGTCATAGCCGACCCTCTGGGGCCAACGTCCTGACTTTC. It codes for CASSQVGHSRPSGANVLTF.

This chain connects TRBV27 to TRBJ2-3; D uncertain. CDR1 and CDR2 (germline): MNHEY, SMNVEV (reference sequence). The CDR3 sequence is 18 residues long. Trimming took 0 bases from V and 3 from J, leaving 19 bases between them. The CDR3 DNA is TGTGCCAGCAGTTTATCGGGGAAAACTCGACCAGCGACAGATACGCAGTATTTT. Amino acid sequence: CASSLSGKTRPATDTQYF.

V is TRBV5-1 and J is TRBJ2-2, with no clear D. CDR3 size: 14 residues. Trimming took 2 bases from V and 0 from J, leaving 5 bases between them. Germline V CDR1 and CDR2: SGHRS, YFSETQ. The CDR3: CASSFQANTGELFF. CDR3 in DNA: TGCGCCAGCAGCTTTCAGGCGAACACCGGGGAGCTGTTTTTT.

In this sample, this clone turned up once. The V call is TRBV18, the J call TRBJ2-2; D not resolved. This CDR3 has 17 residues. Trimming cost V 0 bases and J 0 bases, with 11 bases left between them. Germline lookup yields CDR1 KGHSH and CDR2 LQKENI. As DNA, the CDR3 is TGTGCCAGCTCACCACCATCCTGGGCGACGAACACCGGGGAGCTGTTTTTT. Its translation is CASSPPSWATNTGELFF.

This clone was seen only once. The CDR3 loop is CASSFTGTGAGNTIYF. The CDR3 DNA follows: TGTGCCAGCAGCTTCACCGGGACAGGGGCTGGAAACACCATATATTTT. The chain couples TRBV9 to TRBJ1-3; TRBD1 matches 10 bases. The CDR3 runs to 16 residues. Trimming cost V 4 bases and J 2 bases; bases outside gene matches: 6. Looked up from germline, CDR1 is SGDLS and CDR2 is YYNGEE.

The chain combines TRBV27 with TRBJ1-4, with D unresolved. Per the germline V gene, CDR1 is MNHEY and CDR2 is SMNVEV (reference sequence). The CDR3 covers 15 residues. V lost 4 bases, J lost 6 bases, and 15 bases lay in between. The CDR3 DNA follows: TGTGCCAGCAGTTCCACAGCTCGAGTAGATGAAAAACTGTTTTTT. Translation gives CASSSTARVDEKLFF.

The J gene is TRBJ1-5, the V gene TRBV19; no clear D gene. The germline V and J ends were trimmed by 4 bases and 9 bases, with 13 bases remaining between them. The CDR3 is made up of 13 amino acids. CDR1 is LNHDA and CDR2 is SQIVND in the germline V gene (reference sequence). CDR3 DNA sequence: TGTGCCAGTAGTAAGACAACCGTTGTGCCCCAGCATTTT. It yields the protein CASSKTTVVPQHF.

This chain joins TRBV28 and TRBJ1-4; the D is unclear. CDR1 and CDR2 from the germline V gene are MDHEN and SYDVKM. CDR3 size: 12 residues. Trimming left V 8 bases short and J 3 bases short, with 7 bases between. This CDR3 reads CASSQPNEKLFF. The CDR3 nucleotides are TGTGCCAGCTCACAGCCTAATGAAAAACTGTTTTTT.

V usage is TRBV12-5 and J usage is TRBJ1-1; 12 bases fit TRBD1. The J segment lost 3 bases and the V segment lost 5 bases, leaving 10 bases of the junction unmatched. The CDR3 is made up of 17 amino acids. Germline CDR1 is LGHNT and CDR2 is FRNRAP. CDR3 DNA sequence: TGTGCTAGTGGTCGCGACCGGGACAGGGGGCGGGACACTGAAGCTTTCTTT. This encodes CASGRDRDRGRDTEAFF.

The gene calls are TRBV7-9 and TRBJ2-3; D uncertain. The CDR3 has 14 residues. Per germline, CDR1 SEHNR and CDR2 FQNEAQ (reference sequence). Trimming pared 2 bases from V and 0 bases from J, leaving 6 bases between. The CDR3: CASSLLTSTDTQYF. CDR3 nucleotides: TGTGCCAGCAGCTTACTGACAAGCACAGATACGCAGTATTTT. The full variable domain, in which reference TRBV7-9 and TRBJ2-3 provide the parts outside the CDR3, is DTGVSQNPRHKITKRGQNVTFRCDPISEHNRLYWYRQTLGQGPEFLTYFQNEAQLEKSRLLSDRFSAERPKGSFSTLEIQRTEQGDSAMYLCASSLLTSTDTQYFGPGTRLTVL.

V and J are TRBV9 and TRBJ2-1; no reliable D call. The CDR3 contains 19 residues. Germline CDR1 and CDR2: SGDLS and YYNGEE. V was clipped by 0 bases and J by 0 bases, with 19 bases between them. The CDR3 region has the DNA TGTGCCAGCAGCGTAGGGCCCCTCCTATTGGCGGACTCCTACAATGAGCAGTTCTTC. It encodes CASSVGPLLLADSYNEQFF.

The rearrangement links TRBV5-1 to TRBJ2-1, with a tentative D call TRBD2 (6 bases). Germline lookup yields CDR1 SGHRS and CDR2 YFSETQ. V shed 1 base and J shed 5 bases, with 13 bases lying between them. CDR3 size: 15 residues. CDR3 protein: CASSLTASADNEQFF. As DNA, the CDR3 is TGCGCCAGCAGCTTGACGGCTAGCGCGGACAATGAGCAGTTCTTC. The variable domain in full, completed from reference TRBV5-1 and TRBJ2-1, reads KAGVTQTPRYLIKTRGQQVTLSCSPISGHRSVSWYQQTPGQGLQFLFEYFSETQRNKGNFPGRFSGRQFSNSRSEMNVSTLELGDSALYLCASSLTASADNEQFFGPGTRLTVL.

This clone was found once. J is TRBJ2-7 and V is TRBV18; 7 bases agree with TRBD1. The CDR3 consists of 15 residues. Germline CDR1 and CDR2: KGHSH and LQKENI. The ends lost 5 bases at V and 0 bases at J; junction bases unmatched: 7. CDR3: CASSETGPNSYEQYF. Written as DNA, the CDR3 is TGTGCCAGCTCAGAGACAGGGCCTAACTCCTACGAGCAGTACTTC.

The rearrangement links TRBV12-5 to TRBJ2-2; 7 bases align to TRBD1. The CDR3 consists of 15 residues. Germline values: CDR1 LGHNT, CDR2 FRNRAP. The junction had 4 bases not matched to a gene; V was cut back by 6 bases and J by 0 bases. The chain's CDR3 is CASGIGQANTGELFF. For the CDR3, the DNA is TGTGCTAGTGGCATCGGACAGGCGAACACCGGGGAGCTGTTTTTT.